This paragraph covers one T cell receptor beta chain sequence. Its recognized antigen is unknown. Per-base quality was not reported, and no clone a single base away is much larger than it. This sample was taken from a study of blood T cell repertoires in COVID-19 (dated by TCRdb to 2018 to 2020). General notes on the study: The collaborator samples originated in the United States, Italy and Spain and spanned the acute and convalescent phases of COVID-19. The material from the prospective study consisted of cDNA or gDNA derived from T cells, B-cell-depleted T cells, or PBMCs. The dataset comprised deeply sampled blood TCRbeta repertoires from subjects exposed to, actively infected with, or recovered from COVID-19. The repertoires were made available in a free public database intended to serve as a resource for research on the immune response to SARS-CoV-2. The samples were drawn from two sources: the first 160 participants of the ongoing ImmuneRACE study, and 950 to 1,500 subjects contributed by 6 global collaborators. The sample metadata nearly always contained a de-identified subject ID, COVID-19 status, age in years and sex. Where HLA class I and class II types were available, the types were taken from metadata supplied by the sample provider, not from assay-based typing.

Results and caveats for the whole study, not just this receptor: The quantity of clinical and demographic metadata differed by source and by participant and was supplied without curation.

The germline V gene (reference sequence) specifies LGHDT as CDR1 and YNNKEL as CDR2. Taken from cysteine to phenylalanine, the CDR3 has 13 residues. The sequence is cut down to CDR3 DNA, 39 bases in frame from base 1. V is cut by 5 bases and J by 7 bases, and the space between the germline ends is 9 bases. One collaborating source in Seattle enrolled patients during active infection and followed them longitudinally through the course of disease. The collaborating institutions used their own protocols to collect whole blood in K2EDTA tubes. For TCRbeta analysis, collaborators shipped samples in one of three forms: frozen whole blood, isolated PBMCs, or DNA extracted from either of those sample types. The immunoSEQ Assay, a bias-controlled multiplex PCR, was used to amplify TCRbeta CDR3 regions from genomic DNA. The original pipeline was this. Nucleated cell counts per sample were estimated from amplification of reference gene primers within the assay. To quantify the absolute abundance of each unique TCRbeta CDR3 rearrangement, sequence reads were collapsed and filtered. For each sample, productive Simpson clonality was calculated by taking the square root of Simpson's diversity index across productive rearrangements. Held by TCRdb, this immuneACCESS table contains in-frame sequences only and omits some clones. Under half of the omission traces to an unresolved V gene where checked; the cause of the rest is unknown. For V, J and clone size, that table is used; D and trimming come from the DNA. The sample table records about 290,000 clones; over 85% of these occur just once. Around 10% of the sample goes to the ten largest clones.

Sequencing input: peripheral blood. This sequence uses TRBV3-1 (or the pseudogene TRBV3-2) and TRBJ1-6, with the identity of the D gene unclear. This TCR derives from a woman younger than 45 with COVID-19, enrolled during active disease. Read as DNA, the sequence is TGTGCCAGCAGCTTCGACGGGAATTCACCCCTCCACTTT. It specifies CASSFDGNSPLHF.